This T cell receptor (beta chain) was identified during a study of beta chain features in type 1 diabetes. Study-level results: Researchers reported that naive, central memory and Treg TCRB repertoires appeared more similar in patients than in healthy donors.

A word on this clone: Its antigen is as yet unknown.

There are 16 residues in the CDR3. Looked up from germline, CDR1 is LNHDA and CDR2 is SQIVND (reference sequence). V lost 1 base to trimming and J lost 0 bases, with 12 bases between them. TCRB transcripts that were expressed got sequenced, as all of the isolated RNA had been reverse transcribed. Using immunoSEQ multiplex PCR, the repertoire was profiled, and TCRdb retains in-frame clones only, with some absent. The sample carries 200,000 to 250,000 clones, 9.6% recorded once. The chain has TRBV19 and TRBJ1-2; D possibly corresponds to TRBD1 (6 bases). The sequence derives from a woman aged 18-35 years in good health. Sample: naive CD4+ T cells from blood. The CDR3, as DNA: TGTGCCAGTAGTATAGCGGCAGGGGAAACTAACTATGGCTACACCTTC. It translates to CASSIAAGETNYGYTF.